The next 10 T cell receptor beta chains were all read from a single sample in a study of CD8+ T cells in alopecia areata. Noted treatment: oral pan-JAK inhibitor, 5-10 mg twice daily. Extracted from the samples, RNA was reverse transcribed into cDNA to serve as the sequencing template. Repertoires were generated with immunoSEQ multiplex PCR, while TCRdb's copy carries only in-frame clones and drops some. Altogether more than 110,000 clones are present, roughly 82% being singletons, with the ten largest covering more than 20%. The source material was CD8+ T cells sorted from blood, sampled at week 4, from a patient treated with tofacitinib. These receptors all come from a human donor with alopecia areata.

The V gene is TRBV6-6, the J gene TRBJ1-6, with a tentative D call TRBD1 (5 bases). There are 16 residues in the CDR3. Between the trimmed V and J ends, which lost 2 bases and 5 bases, there was a span of 13 bases. In germline, CDR1 is MNHNY, CDR2 SVGAGI (reference sequence). The CDR3 protein is CASSYSLEGNNSPLHF. The CDR3 DNA sequence: TGTGCCAGCAGTTACAGTCTGGAGGGGAATAATTCACCCCTCCACTTT.

This clone was observed a few times. The rearrangement uses TRBV4-3 and TRBJ1-1; 8 bases fit TRBD1. Trimming took 5 bases from V and 1 from J; bases not matched to a gene: 15. This CDR3 is 18 amino acids long. Per germline, CDR1 LGHNA and CDR2 YSLEER. CDR3 nucleotides: TGCGCCAGCAGCGCTGGATGGGACAGGACGACTTGGAACACTGAAGCTTTCTTT. Its translation: CASSAGWDRTTWNTEAFF.

The chain has TRBV7-8 and TRBJ2-7; 7 nucleotides line up with TRBD1. This CDR3 is built from 15 residues. Germline-derived CDR1 and CDR2 are SGHVS and FQNEAQ. V gave up 2 bases and J gave up 2 bases; unmatched junction bases: 6. The CDR3 reads CASSLKGTAPYEQYF. Written as DNA, the CDR3 is TGTGCCAGCAGCTTAAAAGGGACAGCGCCCTACGAGCAGTACTTC.

The rearrangement uses TRBV7-9 and TRBJ1-1; tentatively, D is TRBD1 (5 bases). The CDR3 covers 14 residues. CDR1 is SEHNR, CDR2 FQNEAQ, per germline (reference sequence). V was cut by 6 bases and J by 0 bases, with 11 bases left in between. CDR3: CASSLDIMNTEAFF. The CDR3 DNA reads TGTGCCAGCAGTTTGGACATCATGAACACTGAAGCTTTCTTT.

This chain uses TRBV27 with TRBJ1-6; no reliable D call. V lost 6 bases to trimming and J lost 7 bases, with 10 bases between them. CDR1 is MNHEY, CDR2 SMNVEV, per germline (reference sequence). The CDR3 length is 13 residues. The DNA of the CDR3 is TGTGCCAGCAGGACCCTGGGGAATTCACCCCTCCACTTT. The encoded protein is CASRTLGNSPLHF.

CDR3 DNA: TGTGCCAGCAGTGCGTCCAATCAGCCCCAGCATTTT. Its translation is CASSASNQPQHF. The chain carries TRBV25-1 and TRBJ1-5; D not certain. The CDR3 totals 12 residues. The germline V gene encodes CDR1 MGHDK and CDR2 SYGVNS. Trimming removed 4 bases from V and 3 bases from J, with 4 bases in between.

The chain has TRBV29-1 and TRBJ2-1; TRBD2 aligns across 10 bases. CDR3 length: 13 amino acids. Per germline, CDR1 SQVTM and CDR2 ANQGSEA. V shed 4 bases and J 8 bases; nucleotides not matched to a gene: 5. DNA of the CDR3: TGCAGCGTTGGGCTAGCGGGGGTCTATGAGCAGTTCTTC. Translating gives CSVGLAGVYEQFF.

This chain's CDR3 is CASSYTGGPQETQYF. CDR3 DNA sequence: TGTGCCAGCAGTTACACTGGGGGACCCCAAGAGACCCAGTACTTC. The V gene is TRBV6-5, the J gene TRBJ2-5; tentatively, D is TRBD1 or TRBD2 (5 bases each). V was shortened by 2 bases and J by 1 base, with 11 bases between the two germline ends. Looked up from germline, CDR1 is MNHEY and CDR2 is SVGAGI. The CDR3 extends over 15 amino acids.

The CDR3 nucleotides read TGTGCCATCAGTGAGTCCAGCGGTGCCTCCTACGAGCAGTACTTC. Translating it yields CAISESSGASYEQYF. The chain joins TRBV10-3 to TRBJ2-7; D is possibly TRBD2 (5 bases). V was shortened by 0 bases and J by 0 bases, with 9 bases between the two germline ends. The CDR3 is 15 residues long. Germline lookup yields CDR1 ENHRY and CDR2 SYGVKD.

This chain uses TRBV19 with TRBJ1-2; a possible D gene is TRBD1 (5 bases). The CDR3 extends over 13 amino acids. Trimming took 9 bases from V and 4 from J, leaving 15 bases between them. CDR1 and CDR2 (germline): LNHDA, SQIVND (reference sequence). As DNA, the CDR3 is TGTGCCAGCACCCGACAGAATTCCTATGGCTACACCTTC. Protein: CASTRQNSYGYTF.